This TCR beta chain was observed in a study of Ad26.COV2.S vaccination and SARS-CoV-2 variants. Turning to this clone: Its specificity is unknown.

Profiled with immunoSEQ multiplex PCR; TCRdb holds only in-frame clones, not every one. The sample has roughly 100,000 clones, about 78% seen once. The V gene lost 3 bases and the J gene lost 4 bases, with 9 bases spanning the gap. Germline V lookup: CDR1 SNHLY, CDR2 FYNNEI. This CDR3 is built from 13 residues. Overall study findings and caveats: Ad26.COV2.S recipients had broader spike-specific TCRs (P = 0.0014). The analyses of TCR breadth and depth may have understated the size of total T cell responses. Recipients of vaccine and of placebo showed similar breadth of their non-spike TCR repertoires. Once vaccination had occurred, spike-specific CD8+ and CD4+ T cell responses reportedly showed substantial breadth.

The sequence derives from a human donor who had recovered from COVID-19. The sample was peripheral blood, taken after recovery from COVID-19. V usage is TRBV2 and J usage is TRBJ1-1; D is perhaps TRBD1 (5 bases). This chain's CDR3 is CASSEGPTTEAFF. The CDR3 bases are TGTGCCAGCAGTGAGGGACCGACCACTGAAGCTTTCTTT.